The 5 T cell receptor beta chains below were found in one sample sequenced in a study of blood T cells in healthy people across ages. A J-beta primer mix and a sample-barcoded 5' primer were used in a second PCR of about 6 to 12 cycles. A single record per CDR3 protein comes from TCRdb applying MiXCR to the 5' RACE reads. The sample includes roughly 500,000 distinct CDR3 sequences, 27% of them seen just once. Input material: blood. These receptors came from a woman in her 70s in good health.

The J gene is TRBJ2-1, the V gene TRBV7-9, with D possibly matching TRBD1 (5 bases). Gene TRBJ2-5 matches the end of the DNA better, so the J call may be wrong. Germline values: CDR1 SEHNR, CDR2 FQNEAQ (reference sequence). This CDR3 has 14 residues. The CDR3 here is CASSPSDIRETQYF. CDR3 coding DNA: TGTGCCAGCAGCCCATCGGACATTAGAGAGACCCAGTACTTC.

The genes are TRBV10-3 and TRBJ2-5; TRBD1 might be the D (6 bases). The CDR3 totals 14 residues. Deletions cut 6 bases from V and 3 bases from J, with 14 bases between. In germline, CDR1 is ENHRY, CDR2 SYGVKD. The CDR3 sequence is CAIRRQGNEETQYF. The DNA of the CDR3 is TGTGCCATCAGGAGGCAGGGGAATGAAGAGACCCAGTACTTC.

The CDR3 coding sequence is TGCGCCAGCAGCTTTCTCCGGGACAGACCTTGCGAGCAGTACTTC. Amino acid sequence: CASSFLRDRPCEQYF. The chain couples TRBV5-1 to TRBJ2-1, with 7 positions matching TRBD1. The J call may be incorrect, as the DNA end agrees better with TRBJ2-7. This CDR3 contains 15 residues. In germline, CDR1 is SGHRS, CDR2 YFSETQ.

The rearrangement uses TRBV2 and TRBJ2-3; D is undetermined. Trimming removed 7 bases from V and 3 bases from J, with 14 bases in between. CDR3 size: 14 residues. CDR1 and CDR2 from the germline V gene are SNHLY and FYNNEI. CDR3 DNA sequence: TGTGCCAGCACAATCCAGGTTACGACAGATACGCAGTATTTT. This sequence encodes CASTIQVTTDTQYF.

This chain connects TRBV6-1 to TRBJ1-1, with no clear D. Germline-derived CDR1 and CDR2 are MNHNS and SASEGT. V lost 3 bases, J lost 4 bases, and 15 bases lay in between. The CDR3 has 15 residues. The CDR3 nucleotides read TGTGCCAGCAGTGACTTGGTGGGCCGAGGCACTGAAGCTTTCTTT. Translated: CASSDLVGRGTEAFF.